The sequence of this T cell receptor beta chain was determined in a study of blood T cell repertoires in COVID-19. On the study more broadly: The samples span acute and convalescent COVID-19 from the United States, Italy and Spain. T cells, B-cell-depleted T cells, or PBMCs provided the cDNA or gDNA that served as material.

This CDR3 is 14 amino acids long. The V segment lost 0 bases and the J segment 8 bases; nucleotides outside the gene matches: 2. CDR1 and CDR2 (germline): SGHDT, YYEEEE. As processed by the authors: Amplification of reference gene primers was used by the study to estimate nucleated cell counts. The protocol was immunoSEQ multiplex PCR, while the TCRdb copy is restricted to in-frame clones and leaves out a portion. Clone size and the V and J calls come from that table; the DNA yielded D and trimming. The sample yields around 280,000 clones, around 88% seen once. The sequence was obtained from a woman aged 30 to 39 who had recovered from COVID-19. The chain employs TRBV5-6 and TRBJ1-6, with 7 positions matching TRBD1. Input material: peripheral blood. The CDR3 is CASSLGRGDSPLHF. The DNA of the CDR3 is TGTGCCAGCAGCTTGGGCAGGGGGGATTCACCCCTCCACTTT.